This T cell receptor beta chain stems from a study of blood T cell repertoires in COVID-19. Study-level background: The United States, Italy and Spain supplied acute and convalescent COVID-19 samples. Nucleic acid was either cDNA or gDNA, and it came from T cells, B-cell-depleted T cells, or PBMCs.

As handled by the study authors: Cell counts per sample came from amplifying reference gene primers. The table came from immunoSEQ multiplex PCR; TCRdb's copy has only in-frame clones and leaves some out. V and J calls and clone size are copied from that table; D and trimming were computed from the DNA. The table records some 200,000 clones, approximately 80% of them present only once. V lost 4 bases to trimming and J lost 0 bases, with 9 bases between them. Germline loops: CDR1 MRHNA, CDR2 SNTAGT. The CDR3 extends over 14 amino acids. This clonotype originated in a woman aged 40 to 50 who had recovered from COVID-19. The V and J genes are TRBV6-4 and TRBJ2-5; a weak D match, TRBD2 (5 bases). Material for sequencing was peripheral blood. CDR3 bases: TGTGCCAGCAGTGCGGACGGGGACCAAGAGACCCAGTACTTC. Amino acids: CASSADGDQETQYF.